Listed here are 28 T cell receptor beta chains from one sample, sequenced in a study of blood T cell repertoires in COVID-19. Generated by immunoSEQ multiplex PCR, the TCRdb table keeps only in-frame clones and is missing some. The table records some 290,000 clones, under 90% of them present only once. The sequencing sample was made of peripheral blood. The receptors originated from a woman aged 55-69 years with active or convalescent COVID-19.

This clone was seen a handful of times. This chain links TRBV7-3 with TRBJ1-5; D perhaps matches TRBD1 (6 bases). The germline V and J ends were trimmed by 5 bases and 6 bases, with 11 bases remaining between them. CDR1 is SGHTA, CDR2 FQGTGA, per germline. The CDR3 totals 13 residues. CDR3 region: CASSRDKGQPQHF. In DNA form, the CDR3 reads TGTGCCAGCAGCCGGGACAAAGGTCAGCCCCAGCATTTT.

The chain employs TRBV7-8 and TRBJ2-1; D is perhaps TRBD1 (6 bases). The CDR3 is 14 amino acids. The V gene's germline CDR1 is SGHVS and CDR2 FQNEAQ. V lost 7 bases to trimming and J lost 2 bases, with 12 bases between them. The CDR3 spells CASTSPGAYNEQFF. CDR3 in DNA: TGTGCCAGCACCTCTCCAGGGGCCTACAATGAGCAGTTCTTC.

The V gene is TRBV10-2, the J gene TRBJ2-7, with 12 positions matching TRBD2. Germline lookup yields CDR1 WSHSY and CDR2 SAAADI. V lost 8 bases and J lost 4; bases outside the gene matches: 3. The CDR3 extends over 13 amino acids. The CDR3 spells CASRLAGEYEQYF. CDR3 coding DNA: TGCGCCAGCCGACTAGCGGGGGAATACGAGCAGTACTTC.

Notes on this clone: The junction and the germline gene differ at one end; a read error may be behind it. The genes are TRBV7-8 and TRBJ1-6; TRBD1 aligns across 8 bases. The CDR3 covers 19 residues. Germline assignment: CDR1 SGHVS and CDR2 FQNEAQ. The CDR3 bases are TGTGCCAGCAGATTAGAGCCCAACAAGGGACAGGCCCTAGGTTCACCCCTCCACTTT. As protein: CASRLEPNKGQALGSPLHF.

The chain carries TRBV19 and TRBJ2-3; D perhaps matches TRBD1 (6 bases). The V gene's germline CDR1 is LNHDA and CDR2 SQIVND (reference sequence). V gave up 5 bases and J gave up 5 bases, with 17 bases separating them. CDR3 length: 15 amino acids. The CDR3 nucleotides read TGTGCCAGTAGTCTTCACCAGGGGATAAGAGATACGCAGTATTTT. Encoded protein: CASSLHQGIRDTQYF.

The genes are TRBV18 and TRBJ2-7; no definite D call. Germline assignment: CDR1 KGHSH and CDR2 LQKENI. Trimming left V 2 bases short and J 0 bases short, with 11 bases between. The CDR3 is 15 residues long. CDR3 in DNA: TGTGCCAGCTCACCAATGACTGTGAGCTCCTACGAGCAGTACTTC. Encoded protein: CASSPMTVSSYEQYF. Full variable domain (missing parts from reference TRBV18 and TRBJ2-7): NAGVMQNPRHLVRRRGQEARLRCSPMKGHSHVYWYRQLPEEGLKFMVYLQKENIIDESGMPKERFSAEFPKEGPSILRIQQVVRGDSAAYFCASSPMTVSSYEQYFGPGTRLTVT.

The CDR3 bases are TGTGCCAGCAGTAGAGGACATCGGGGGGGAGCTTTCTTT. Translation gives CASSRGHRGGAFF. The gene calls are TRBV2 and TRBJ1-1; possible D gene TRBD1, 5 bases. Trimming removed 5 bases at V and 10 bases at J, with 17 bases between. Germline V lookup: CDR1 SNHLY, CDR2 FYNNEI. CDR3 size: 13 residues.

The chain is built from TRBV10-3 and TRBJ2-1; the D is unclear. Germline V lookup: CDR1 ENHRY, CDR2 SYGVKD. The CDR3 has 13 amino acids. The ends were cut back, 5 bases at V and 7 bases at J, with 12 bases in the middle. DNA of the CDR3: TGTGCCATCAGTAGCGTGCTTACGAATGAGCAGTTCTTC. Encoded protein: CAISSVLTNEQFF.

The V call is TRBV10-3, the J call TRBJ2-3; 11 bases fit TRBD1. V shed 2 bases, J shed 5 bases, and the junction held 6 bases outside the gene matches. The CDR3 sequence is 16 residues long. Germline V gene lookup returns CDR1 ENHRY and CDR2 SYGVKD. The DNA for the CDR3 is TGTGCCATCAGTGAGCGGGGACAGGGGGTTGGAGATACGCAGTATTTT. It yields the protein CAISERGQGVGDTQYF.

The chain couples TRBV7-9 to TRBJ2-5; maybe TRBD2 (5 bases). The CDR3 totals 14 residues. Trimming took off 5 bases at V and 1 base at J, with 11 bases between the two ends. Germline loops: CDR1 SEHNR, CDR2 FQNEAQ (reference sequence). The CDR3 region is CASSRGLLQETQYF. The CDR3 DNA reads TGTGCCAGCAGCCGCGGACTCCTCCAAGAGACCCAGTACTTC.

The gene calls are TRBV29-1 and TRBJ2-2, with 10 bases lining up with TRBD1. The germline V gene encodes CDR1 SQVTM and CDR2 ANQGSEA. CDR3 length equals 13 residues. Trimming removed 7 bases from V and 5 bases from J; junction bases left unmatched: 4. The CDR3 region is CSADRGRTGELFF. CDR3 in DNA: TGCAGCGCTGACAGGGGGCGGACCGGGGAGCTGTTTTTT.

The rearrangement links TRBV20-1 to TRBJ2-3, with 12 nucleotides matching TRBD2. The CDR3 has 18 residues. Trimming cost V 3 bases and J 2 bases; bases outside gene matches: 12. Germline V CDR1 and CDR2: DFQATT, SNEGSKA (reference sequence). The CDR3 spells CSASYPSGGAALTDTQYF. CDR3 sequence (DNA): TGCAGTGCTAGTTATCCTAGCGGGGGGGCCGCCCTCACAGATACGCAGTATTTT.

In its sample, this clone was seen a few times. The CDR3 DNA follows: TGTGCCAGCAGCCGAGTATTCCCTGGGGGCAGGGGGCGATCGGAAACCCTGAGAAACACCATATATTTT. As protein: CASSRVFPGGRGRSETLRNTIYF. The chain links TRBV3-1 (or the pseudogene TRBV3-2) to TRBJ1-3, with 8 bases matching TRBD1. CDR1 and CDR2 from the germline V gene are LGHDT and YNNKEL (reference sequence). V shed 4 bases and J 5 bases; nucleotides not matched to a gene: 31. CDR3 length equals 23 residues.

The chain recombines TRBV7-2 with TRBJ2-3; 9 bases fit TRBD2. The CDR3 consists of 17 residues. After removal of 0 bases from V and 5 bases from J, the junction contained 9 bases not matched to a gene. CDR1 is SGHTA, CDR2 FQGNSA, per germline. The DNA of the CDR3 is TGTGCCAGCAGCTTAGCCCTAGCGGGGAGGGGTGGAGATACGCAGTATTTT. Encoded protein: CASSLALAGRGGDTQYF.

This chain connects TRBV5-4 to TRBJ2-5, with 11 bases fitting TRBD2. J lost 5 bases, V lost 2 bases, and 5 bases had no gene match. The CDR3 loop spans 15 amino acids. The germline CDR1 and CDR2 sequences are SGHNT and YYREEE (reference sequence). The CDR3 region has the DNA TGTGCCAGCAGCTTCGTTCTAGCGGGGGGTGAGACCCAGTACTTC. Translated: CASSFVLAGGETQYF.

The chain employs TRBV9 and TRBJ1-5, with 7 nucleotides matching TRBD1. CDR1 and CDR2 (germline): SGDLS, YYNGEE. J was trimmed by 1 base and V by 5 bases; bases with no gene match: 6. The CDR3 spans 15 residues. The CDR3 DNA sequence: TGTGCCAGCAGGGCGACAGGGTTGAGCAATCAGCCCCAGCATTTT. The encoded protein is CASRATGLSNQPQHF. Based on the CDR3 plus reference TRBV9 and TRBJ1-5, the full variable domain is DSGVTQTPKHLITATGQRVTLRCSPRSGDLSVYWYQQSLDQGLQFLIQYYNGEERAKGNILERFSAQQFPDLHSELNLSSLELGDSALYFCASRATGLSNQPQHFGDGTRLSIL.

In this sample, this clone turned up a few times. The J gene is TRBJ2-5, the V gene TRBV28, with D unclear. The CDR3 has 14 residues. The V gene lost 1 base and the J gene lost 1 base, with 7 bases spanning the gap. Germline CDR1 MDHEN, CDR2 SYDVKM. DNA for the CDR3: TGTGCCAGCAGTTTATCCGGGTCCCAAGAGACCCAGTACTTC. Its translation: CASSLSGSQETQYF.

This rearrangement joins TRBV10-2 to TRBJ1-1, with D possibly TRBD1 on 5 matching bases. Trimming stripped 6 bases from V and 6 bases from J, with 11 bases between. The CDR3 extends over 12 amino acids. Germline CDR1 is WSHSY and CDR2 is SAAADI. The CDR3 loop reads CASRRGEAEAFF. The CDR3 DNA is TGCGCCAGCAGGCGGGGGGAGGCTGAAGCTTTCTTT.

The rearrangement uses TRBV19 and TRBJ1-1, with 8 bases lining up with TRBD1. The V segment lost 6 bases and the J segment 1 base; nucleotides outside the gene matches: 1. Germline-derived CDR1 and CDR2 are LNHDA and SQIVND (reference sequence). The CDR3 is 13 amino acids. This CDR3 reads CASRDRGNTEAFF. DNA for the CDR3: TGTGCCAGTAGAGACAGGGGGAACACTGAAGCTTTCTTT.

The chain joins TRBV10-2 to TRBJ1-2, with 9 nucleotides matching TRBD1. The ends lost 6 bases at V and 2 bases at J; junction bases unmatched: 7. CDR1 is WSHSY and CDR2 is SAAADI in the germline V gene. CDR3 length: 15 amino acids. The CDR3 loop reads CASRGTGGANYGYTF. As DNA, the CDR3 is TGCGCCAGCAGGGGTACAGGGGGCGCGAACTATGGCTACACCTTC.

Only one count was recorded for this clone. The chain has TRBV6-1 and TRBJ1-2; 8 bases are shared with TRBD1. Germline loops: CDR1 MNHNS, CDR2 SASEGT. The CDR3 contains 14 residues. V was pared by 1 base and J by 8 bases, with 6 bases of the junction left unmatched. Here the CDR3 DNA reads TGTGCCAGCAGTGAAGGTGGACAGGGCGACGGCTACACCTTC. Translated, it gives CASSEGGQGDGYTF.

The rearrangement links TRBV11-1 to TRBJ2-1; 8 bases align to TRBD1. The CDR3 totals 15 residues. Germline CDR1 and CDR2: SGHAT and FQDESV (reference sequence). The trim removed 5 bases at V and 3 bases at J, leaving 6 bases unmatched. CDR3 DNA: TGTGCCAGCAGCCACGGACAGGGTTACTACAATGAGCAGTTCTTC. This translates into CASSHGQGYYNEQFF.

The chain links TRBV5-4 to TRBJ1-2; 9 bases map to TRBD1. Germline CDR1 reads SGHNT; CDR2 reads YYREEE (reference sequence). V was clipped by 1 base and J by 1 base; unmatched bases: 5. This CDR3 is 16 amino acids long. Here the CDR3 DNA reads TGTGCCAGCAGCTTGTCGGGGACAGGGTTTAACTATGGCTACACCTTC. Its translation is CASSLSGTGFNYGYTF.

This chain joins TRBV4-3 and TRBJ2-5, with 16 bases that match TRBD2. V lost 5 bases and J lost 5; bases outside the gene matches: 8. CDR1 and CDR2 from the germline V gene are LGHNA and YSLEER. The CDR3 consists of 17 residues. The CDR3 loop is CASSSGLAGGQRETQYF. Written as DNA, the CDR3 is TGCGCCAGCAGCTCGGGACTAGCGGGGGGGCAGCGGGAGACCCAGTACTTC.

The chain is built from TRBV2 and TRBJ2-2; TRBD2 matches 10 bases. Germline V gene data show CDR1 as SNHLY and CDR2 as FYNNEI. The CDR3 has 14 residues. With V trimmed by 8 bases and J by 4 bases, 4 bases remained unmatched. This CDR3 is CASRRTSGTGELFF. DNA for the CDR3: TGTGCCAGCCGCCGGACTAGCGGCACCGGGGAGCTGTTTTTT.

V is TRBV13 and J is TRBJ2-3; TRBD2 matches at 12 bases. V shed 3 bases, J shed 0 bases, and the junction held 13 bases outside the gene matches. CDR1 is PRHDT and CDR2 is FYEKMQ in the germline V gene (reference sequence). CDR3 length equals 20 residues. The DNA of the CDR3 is TGTGCCAGCAGCTTCAAATCCCGGCTAGCGGGGGGGTGGAGCACAGATACGCAGTATTTT. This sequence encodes CASSFKSRLAGGWSTDTQYF.

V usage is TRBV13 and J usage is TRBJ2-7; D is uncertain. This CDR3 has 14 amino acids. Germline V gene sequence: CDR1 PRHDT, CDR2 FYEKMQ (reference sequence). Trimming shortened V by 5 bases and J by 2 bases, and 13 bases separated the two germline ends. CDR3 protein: CASSHAAQAYEQYF. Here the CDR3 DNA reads TGTGCCAGCAGCCATGCCGCACAAGCCTACGAGCAGTACTTC.

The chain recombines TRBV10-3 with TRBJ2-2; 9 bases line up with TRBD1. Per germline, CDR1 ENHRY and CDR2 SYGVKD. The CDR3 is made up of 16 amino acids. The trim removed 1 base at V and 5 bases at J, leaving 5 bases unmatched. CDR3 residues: CAISELETGGTGELFF. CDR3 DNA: TGTGCCATCAGTGAGTTAGAGACAGGGGGGACCGGGGAGCTGTTTTTT.